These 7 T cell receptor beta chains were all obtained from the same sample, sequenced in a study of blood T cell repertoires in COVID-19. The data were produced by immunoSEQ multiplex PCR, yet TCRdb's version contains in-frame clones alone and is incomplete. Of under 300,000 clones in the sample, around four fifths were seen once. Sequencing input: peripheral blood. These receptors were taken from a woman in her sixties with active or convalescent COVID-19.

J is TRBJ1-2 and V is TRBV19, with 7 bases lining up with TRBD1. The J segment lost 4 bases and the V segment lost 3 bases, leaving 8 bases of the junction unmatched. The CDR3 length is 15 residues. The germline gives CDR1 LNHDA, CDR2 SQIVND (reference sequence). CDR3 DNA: TGTGCCAGTAGTATTTCGGGGACAGCATTCTATGGCTACACCTTC. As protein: CASSISGTAFYGYTF.

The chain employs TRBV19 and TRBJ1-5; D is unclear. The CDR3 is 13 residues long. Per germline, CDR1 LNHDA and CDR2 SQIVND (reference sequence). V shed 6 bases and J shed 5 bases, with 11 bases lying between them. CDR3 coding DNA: TGTGCCAGTAGCCCCGGGTTGTATCAGCCCCAGCATTTT. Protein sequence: CASSPGLYQPQHF.

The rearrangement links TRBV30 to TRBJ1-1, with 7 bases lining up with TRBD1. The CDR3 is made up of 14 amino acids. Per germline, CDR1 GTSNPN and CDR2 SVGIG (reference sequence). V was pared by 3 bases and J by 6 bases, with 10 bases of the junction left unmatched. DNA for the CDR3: TGTGCCTGGAGGCTACAGGGGATAGGTGCTGAAGCTTTCTTT. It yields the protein CAWRLQGIGAEAFF.

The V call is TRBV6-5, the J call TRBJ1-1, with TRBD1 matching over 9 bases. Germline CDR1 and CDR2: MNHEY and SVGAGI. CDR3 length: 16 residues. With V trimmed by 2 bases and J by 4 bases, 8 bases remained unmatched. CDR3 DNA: TGTGCCAGCAGTTACCCCCCGGGACAGGGTGGCACTGAAGCTTTCTTT. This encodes CASSYPPGQGGTEAFF.

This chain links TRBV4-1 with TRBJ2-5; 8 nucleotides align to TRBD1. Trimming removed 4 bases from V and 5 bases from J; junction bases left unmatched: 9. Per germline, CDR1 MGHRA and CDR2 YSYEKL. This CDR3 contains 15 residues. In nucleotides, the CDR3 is TGCGCCAGCAGCCCCGGACAGGGAAGGAGCGAGACCCAGTACTTC. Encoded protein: CASSPGQGRSETQYF.

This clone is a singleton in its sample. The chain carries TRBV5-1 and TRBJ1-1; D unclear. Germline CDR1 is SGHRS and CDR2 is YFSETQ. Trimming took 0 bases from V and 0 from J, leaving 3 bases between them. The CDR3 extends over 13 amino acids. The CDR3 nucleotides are TGCGCCAGCAGCTTGGACATGAACACTGAAGCTTTCTTT. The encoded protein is CASSLDMNTEAFF. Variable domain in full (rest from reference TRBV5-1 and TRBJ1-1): KAGVTQTPRYLIKTRGQQVTLSCSPISGHRSVSWYQQTPGQGLQFLFEYFSETQRNKGNFPGRFSGRQFSNSRSEMNVSTLELGDSALYLCASSLDMNTEAFFGQGTRLTVV.

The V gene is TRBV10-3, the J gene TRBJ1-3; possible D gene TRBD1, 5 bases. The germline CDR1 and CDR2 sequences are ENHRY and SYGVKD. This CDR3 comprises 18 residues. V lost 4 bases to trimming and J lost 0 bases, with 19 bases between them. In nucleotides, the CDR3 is TGTGCCATCAGTGTGGGGCCCGCTTCCAGTTTCTCTGGAAACACCATATATTTT. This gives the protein CAISVGPASSFSGNTIYF.